This T cell receptor beta chain was identified during a study of radiotherapy plus CTLA-4 blockade in lung cancer (dated by TCRdb to 2017 to 2018). In terms of the full investigation: Among enrolled patients, approximately 19% had an objective response and 31% reached disease control. On the study overall, not on this receptor specifically: Increased serum interferon-beta after radiation, together with early dynamic changes in blood T cell clones, were reported to be the strongest predictors of response. TCR clones derived from tumors expanded in peripheral blood after treatment with radiotherapy and ipilimumab.

Focal radiation therapy combined with CTLA-4 blockade (ipilimumab) was tested in patients with chemo-refractory metastatic non-small-cell lung cancer. As to this clone: What antigen it recognizes has not been identified. Base quality data are lacking; no much larger clone is found one base away.

Preparation of the library involved the immunoSEQ multiplex PCR assay. This is the immuneACCESS table as TCRdb keeps it, with only in-frame sequences that have V and J called. A part of the clones is gone; compared with another copy, unresolved V genes explain less than half, and the rest is unexplained. This sample comprises some 74,000 clones, approximately 80% of them detected only once. Around 7% of the sample is held by the ten biggest clonotypes. Looking up the germline V gene yields CDR1 SGHRS and CDR2 YFSETQ. Its CDR3 holds 14 amino acids, cysteine through valine. Just the 42-base CDR3 DNA is kept, in frame starting at base 1. The junction shows trimming of 0 bases on V and 7 bases on J, and the gene matches do not reach 3 bases of it.

The sequencing used peripheral blood, collected from a patient treated with radiotherapy plus ipilimumab. The receptor's source is a human donor with non-small cell lung cancer who had a complete response to radiotherapy plus ipilimumab. This sequence uses TRBV5-1 and TRBJ2-7, with 11 middle bases fitting TRBD1. The bases are TGCGCCAGCAGCTTGGGGACAGGGGGCTATGAGCAGTACGTC. This is translated as CASSLGTGGYEQYV.